This T cell receptor (beta chain) emerged from a study of cytomegalovirus exposure and HLA in healthy donors. Both 60 Vbeta primers and 13 Jbeta primers went into the PCR. The data were produced by immunoSEQ multiplex PCR, yet TCRdb's version contains in-frame clones alone and is incomplete. The sample includes around 90,000 clones, roughly 67% of them seen just once. In regard to this clone: Its antigen remains unknown.

Findings and caveats of the study: Information on immune exposure was restricted to one variable (CMV serostatus).

Though probably carrying unrecorded immune exposures, donors were nominally healthy at sampling. The sequence came from a human donor in good health. Sequenced: PBMCs.

CDR3: CASSLVLAPGQGALSYEQYF. CDR3 in DNA: TGCGCCAGCAGCCTGGTCCTGGCTCCGGGACAGGGGGCCTTATCCTACGAGCAGTACTTC. The rearrangement joins TRBV4-1 to TRBJ2-5; 12 nucleotides line up with TRBD1. With the DNA end fitting TRBJ2-7 better, the J assignment may be wrong. This CDR3 spans 20 amino acids. The V gene's germline CDR1 is MGHRA and CDR2 YSYEKL.